These 3 T cell receptor beta chains came from one sample sequenced in a study of CD8+CD57+ T cells in acquired aplastic anemia. CD8+CD57+ cell expansion had been shown by flow cytometry in patients chosen for sequencing. CDR3 and TCR beta VDJ profiling relied on genomic DNA as the template. One entry per CDR3 protein results from TCRdb running MiXCR on the reads. The data contain roughly 200,000 distinct CDR3 sequences, about 60% of them singletons. Sequencing was carried out using sorted CD4+, CD8+, or CD8+CD57+ T cells (not recorded which) from PBMCs. The receptors were gathered from a human donor with aplastic anemia.

This chain connects TRBV2 to TRBJ2-2; tentatively, D is TRBD2 (5 bases). With 4 bases removed from V and 8 bases from J, the gap between germline ends came to 8 bases. From germline, CDR1 is SNHLY and CDR2 FYNNEI. CDR3 length: 12 residues. CDR3 nucleotides: TGTGCCAGCAGTGTGACTACGGGGGAGCTGTTTTTT. Translating it yields CASSVTTGELFF.

The V call is TRBV20-1, the J call TRBJ2-2, with D tentatively TRBD2 (6 bases). This CDR3 is built from 16 residues. V was cut by 6 bases and J by 5 bases, with 22 bases left in between. Looked up from germline, CDR1 is DFQATT and CDR2 is SNEGSKA (reference sequence). Here the CDR3 DNA reads TGCAGTGCCCCGAATGTCCGGGGGAGCGGTACCGGGGAGCTGTTTTTT. Protein sequence: CSAPNVRGSGTGELFF.

The table lists this clonotype with a few counts. V and J are TRBV20-1 and TRBJ1-5; D gene uncertain. Germline V CDR1 and CDR2: DFQATT, SNEGSKA (reference sequence). The CDR3 contains 13 residues. V gave up 2 bases and J gave up 4 bases, with 9 bases separating them. The CDR3, as DNA: TGCAGTGCTAGAAGGCAAGTAAATCAGCCCCAGCATTTT. Translation: CSARRQVNQPQHF.